What follows are 15 T cell receptor beta chains derived from one specimen sequenced in a study of T-cell reconstitution after alpha-beta-depleted transplantation in children. Using unique molecular identifiers, the investigators prepared the TCRbeta library. In TCRdb, the PCR reads were re-called with MiXCR into one record per CDR3 protein. The sample carries about 110,000 distinct CDR3 sequences, 5.5% to 7% recorded once. The material sequenced was PBMCs, mostly from graft donor cells, taken 360 days after TCRalphabeta/CD19-depleted stem cell transplant. The receptors here all came from a male patient aged 2-9 years who had a stem cell transplant for acute lymphoblastic leukemia, so the T cells may come from the graft donor.

The chain has TRBV6-1 and TRBJ2-3; the match to TRBD1 covers 7 bases. V was pared by 6 bases and J by 3 bases, with 9 bases of the junction left unmatched. CDR3 size: 15 residues. The germline V gene encodes CDR1 MNHNS and CDR2 SASEGT. DNA of the CDR3: TGTGCCAGCAGATTCTACCGGGACAGTACAGATACGCAGTATTTT. Its protein is CASRFYRDSTDTQYF.

Ten or more counts support this clonotype. The J gene is TRBJ2-1, the V gene TRBV5-1; D not resolved. The V gene's germline CDR1 is SGHRS and CDR2 YFSETQ. V gave up 0 bases and J gave up 16 bases, with 14 bases separating them. The CDR3 spans 12 residues. The CDR3: CASSLAHFPRFF. The CDR3 DNA is TGCGCCAGCAGCTTGGCGCACTTCCCGCGTTTCTTC.

This clonotype was counted many times. The V call is TRBV28, the J call TRBJ1-1, with TRBD1 identical over 7 bases. V gave up 3 bases and J gave up 6 bases; unmatched junction bases: 16. The CDR3 spans 17 residues. Germline V lookup: CDR1 MDHEN, CDR2 SYDVKM. Here the CDR3 reads CASSFELTGARGAEAFF. CDR3 DNA: TGTGCCAGCAGTTTCGAACTCACAGGGGCCAGGGGCGCTGAAGCTTTCTTT.

The chain is built from TRBV9 and TRBJ2-7, with 7 bases identical to TRBD1. CDR3 size: 14 residues. Trimming at V came to 4 bases and at J to 2 bases, leaving 6 bases not matched to a gene. Germline V gene sequence: CDR1 SGDLS, CDR2 YYNGEE. CDR3 amino acids: CASSTRQGAYEQYF. The DNA of the CDR3 is TGTGCCAGCAGCACGCGACAGGGAGCCTACGAGCAGTACTTC.

This clonotype showed up just once. A much more abundant neighbour one base away suggests this may be a read error. This chain links TRBV11-2 with TRBJ2-1, with D perhaps given as TRBD1 or TRBD2 (5 bases each). Germline lookup yields CDR1 SGHAT and CDR2 FQNNGV. The CDR3 loop spans 13 amino acids. CDR3 protein: CASSLAWGNEQSF. In nucleotides, the CDR3 is TGTGCCAGCAGCTTAGCCTGGGGGAATGAGCAGTCCTTC.

The chain recombines TRBV9 with TRBJ2-5, with 8 bases fitting TRBD2. From germline, CDR1 is SGDLS and CDR2 YYNGEE. Unmatched junction bases numbered 8, after V lost 2 bases and J lost 5 bases. CDR3 length: 15 residues. CDR3: CASSVEGGRWETQYF. The CDR3 bases are TGTGCCAGCAGCGTTGAGGGCGGGAGGTGGGAGACCCAGTACTTC. The variable domain in full, completed from reference TRBV9 and TRBJ2-5, reads DSGVTQTPKHLITATGQRVTLRCSPRSGDLSVYWYQQSLDQGLQFLIQYYNGEERAKGNILERFSAQQFPDLHSELNLSSLELGDSALYFCASSVEGGRWETQYFGPGTRLLVL.

The V and J genes are TRBV6-1 and TRBJ1-2; tentatively, D is TRBD1 (5 bases). The CDR3 has 13 amino acids. Germline CDR1 reads MNHNS; CDR2 reads SASEGT. V shed 6 bases and J shed 6 bases, with 14 bases lying between them. CDR3 sequence: CASSQDRVNGYTF. The CDR3 DNA reads as TGTGCCAGCAGCCAAGACAGAGTCAATGGCTACACCTTC.

This clonotype occurred many times. The rearrangement links TRBV5-6 to TRBJ2-1; D unclear. The germline CDR1 and CDR2 sequences are SGHDT and YYEEEE. This CDR3 has 16 residues. V lost 3 bases, J lost 8 bases, and 21 bases lay in between. CDR3 nucleotides: TGTGCCAGCAGCTCGTATCCGGGCCCTGGGCCTCATGAGCAGTTCTTC. Protein product: CASSSYPGPGPHEQFF.

The chain recombines TRBV7-2 with TRBJ2-7, with D perhaps TRBD1 (5 bases). Germline V lookup: CDR1 SGHTA, CDR2 FQGNSA. V was pared by 1 base and J by 1 base, with 11 bases between. The CDR3 covers 15 residues. As DNA, the CDR3 is TGTGCCAGCAGCTTAGGAACAGGACGATCCTACGAGCAGTACTTC. It codes for CASSLGTGRSYEQYF. Full variable domain (rest looked up from reference TRBV7-2 and TRBJ2-7): GAGVSQSPSNKVTEKGKDVELRCDPISGHTALYWYRQSLGQGLEFLIYFQGNSAPDKSGLPSDRFSAERTGGSVSTLTIQRTQQEDSAVYLCASSLGTGRSYEQYFGPGTRLTVT.

This clonotype was recorded at least ten times. V usage is TRBV15 and J usage is TRBJ2-3, with D tentatively TRBD1 (7 bases). Germline CDR1 is LNHNV and CDR2 is YYDKDF (reference sequence). Deletions cut 11 bases from V and 2 bases from J, with 14 bases between. The CDR3 runs to 13 residues. This CDR3 reads CASGGLATDTQYF. The CDR3 DNA is TGTGCCTCAGGGGGACTGGCCACAGATACGCAGTATTTT. Based on the CDR3 plus reference TRBV15 and TRBJ2-3, the full variable domain is DAMVIQNPRYQVTQFGKPVTLSCSQTLNHNVMYWYQQKSSQAPKLLFHYYDKDFNNEADTPDNFQSRRPNTSFCFLDIRSPGLGDTAMYLCASGGLATDTQYFGPGTRLTVL.

This clonotype was detected ten times or more. This chain joins TRBV11-2 and TRBJ2-7, with D unclear. The CDR3 contains 12 residues. Germline V lookup: CDR1 SGHAT, CDR2 FQNNGV. Trimming removed 5 bases from V and 7 bases from J, with 12 bases in between. The CDR3 region is CASSLLSGEQYF. In DNA form, the CDR3 reads TGTGCCAGCAGCCTTCTCTCAGGAGAGCAGTACTTC.

The V and J genes are TRBV27 and TRBJ2-3, with TRBD2 identical over 9 bases. The V gene end was trimmed by 5 bases and the J gene end by 3 bases; junction bases not matched to a gene: 9. CDR1 and CDR2 from the germline V gene are MNHEY and SMNVEV (reference sequence). There are 16 residues in the CDR3. In nucleotides, the CDR3 is TGTGCCAGCAGTCCCTGGGGCGGGAGGGTAACAGATACGCAGTATTTT. It codes for CASSPWGGRVTDTQYF.

This chain links TRBV9 with TRBJ2-1; possibly TRBD1 or TRBD2 for D (7 bases each). In germline, CDR1 is SGDLS, CDR2 YYNGEE. The V and J ends lost 0 bases and 7 bases respectively, with 14 bases between them. There are 15 residues in the CDR3. The CDR3 is CASSVAKQGGNEQFF. The CDR3 region has the DNA TGTGCCAGCAGCGTAGCTAAGCAGGGGGGGAATGAGCAGTTCTTC.

The gene calls are TRBV2 and TRBJ2-1; either TRBD1 or TRBD2 may supply D (6 bases each). The CDR3 runs 10 residues. V was cut by 10 bases and J by 10 bases, with 11 bases left in between. CDR1 is SNHLY, CDR2 FYNNEI, per germline. The CDR3 spells CAIGGEEQFF. In DNA form, the CDR3 reads TGTGCCATCGGGGGCGAGGAGCAGTTCTTC.

The rearrangement uses TRBV6-5 and TRBJ2-5; D possibly corresponds to TRBD1 (7 bases). Looked up from germline, CDR1 is MNHEY and CDR2 is SVGAGI. V lost 8 bases and J 6 bases, leaving 16 bases between the germline ends. The CDR3 has 13 amino acids. The CDR3 DNA follows: TGTGCCAGCCACTGGGACAGCGGGCAGACCCAGTACTTC. Residues: CASHWDSGQTQYF.